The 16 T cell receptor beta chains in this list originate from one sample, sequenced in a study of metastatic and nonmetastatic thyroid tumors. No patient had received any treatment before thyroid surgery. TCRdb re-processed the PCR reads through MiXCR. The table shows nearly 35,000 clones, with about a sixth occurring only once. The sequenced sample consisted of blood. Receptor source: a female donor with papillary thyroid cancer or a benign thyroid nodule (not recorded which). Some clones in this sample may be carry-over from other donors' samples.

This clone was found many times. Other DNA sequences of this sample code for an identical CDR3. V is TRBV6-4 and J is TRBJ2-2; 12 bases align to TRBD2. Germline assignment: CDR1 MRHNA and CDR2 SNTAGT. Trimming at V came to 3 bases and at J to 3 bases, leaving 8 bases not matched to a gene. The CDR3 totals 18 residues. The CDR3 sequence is CASSEVGRTSGDTGELFF. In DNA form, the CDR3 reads TGTGCCAGCAGTGAAGTAGGGCGGACTAGCGGGGACACCGGGGAGCTGTTTTTT.

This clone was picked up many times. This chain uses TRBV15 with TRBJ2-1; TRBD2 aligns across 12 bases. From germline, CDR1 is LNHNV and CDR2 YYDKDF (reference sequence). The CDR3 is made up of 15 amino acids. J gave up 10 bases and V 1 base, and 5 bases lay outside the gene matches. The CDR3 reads CATSRASGRANEQFF. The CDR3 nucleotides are TGTGCCACCAGCAGAGCTAGCGGGAGGGCCAACGAGCAGTTCTTC. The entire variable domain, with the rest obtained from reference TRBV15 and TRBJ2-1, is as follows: DAMVIQNPRYQVTQFGKPVTLSCSQTLNHNVMYWYQQKSSQAPKLLFHYYDKDFNNEADTPDNFQSRRPNTSFCFLDIRSPGLGDTAMYLCATSRASGRANEQFFGPGTRLTVL.

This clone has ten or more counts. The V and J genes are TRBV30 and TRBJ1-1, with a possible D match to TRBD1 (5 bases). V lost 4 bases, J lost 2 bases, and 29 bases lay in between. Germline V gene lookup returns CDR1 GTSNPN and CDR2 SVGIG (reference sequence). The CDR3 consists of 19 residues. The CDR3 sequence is CAWTGKTWGKMGLNTEAFF. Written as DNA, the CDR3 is TGTGCCTGGACCGGTAAAACATGGGGGAAGATGGGTCTCAACACTGAAGCTTTCTTT.

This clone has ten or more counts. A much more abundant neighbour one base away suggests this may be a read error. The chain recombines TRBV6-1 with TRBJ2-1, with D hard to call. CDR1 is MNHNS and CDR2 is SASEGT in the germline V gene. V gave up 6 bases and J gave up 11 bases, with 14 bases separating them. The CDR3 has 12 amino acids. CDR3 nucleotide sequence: TGTGCCAGCAGCGGACCCTACAGTAAGCAGTTCTTC. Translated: CASSGPYSKQFF.

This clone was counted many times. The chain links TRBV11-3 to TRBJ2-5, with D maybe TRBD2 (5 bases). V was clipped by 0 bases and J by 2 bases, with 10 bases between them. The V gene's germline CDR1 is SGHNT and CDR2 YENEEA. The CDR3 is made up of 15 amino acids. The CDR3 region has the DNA TGTGCCAGCAGCTTAGATCGCGGGCCGCAAGAGACCCAGTACTTC. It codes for CASSLDRGPQETQYF. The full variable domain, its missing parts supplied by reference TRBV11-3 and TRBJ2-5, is EAGVVQSPRYKIIEKKQPVAFWCNPISGHNTLYWYLQNLGQGPELLIRYENEEAVDDSQLPKDRFSAERLKGVDSTLKIQPAELGDSAVYLCASSLDRGPQETQYFGPGTRLLVL.

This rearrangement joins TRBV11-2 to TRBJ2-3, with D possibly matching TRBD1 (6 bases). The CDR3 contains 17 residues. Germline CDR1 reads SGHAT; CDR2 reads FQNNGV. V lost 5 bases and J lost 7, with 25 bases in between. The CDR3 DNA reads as TGTGCCAGCAGCCCGGCGAGGCTAGGCCCTGGGACATATACGCAGTATTTT. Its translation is CASSPARLGPGTYTQYF.

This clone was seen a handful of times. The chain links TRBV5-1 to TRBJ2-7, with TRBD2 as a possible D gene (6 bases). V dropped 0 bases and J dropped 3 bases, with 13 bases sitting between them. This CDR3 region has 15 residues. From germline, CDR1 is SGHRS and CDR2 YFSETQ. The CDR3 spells CASSLGREYFYEQYF. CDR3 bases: TGCGCCAGCAGCTTGGGTCGGGAGTATTTCTACGAGCAGTACTTC.

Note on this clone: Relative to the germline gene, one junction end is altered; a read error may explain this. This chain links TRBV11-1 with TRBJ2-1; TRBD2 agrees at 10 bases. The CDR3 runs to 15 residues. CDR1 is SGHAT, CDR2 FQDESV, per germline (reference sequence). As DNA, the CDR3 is TGTGGCAGCAGCCACAAGGGACTAGCGTTTTATGAGCAGTTCTTC. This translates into CGSSHKGLAFYEQFF.

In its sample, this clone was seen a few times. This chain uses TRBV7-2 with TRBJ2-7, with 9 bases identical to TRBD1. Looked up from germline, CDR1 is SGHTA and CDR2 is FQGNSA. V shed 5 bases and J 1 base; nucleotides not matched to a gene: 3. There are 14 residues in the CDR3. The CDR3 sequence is CASSRGTGSYEQYF. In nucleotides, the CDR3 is TGTGCCAGCAGCCGAGGGACAGGGTCCTACGAGCAGTACTTC.

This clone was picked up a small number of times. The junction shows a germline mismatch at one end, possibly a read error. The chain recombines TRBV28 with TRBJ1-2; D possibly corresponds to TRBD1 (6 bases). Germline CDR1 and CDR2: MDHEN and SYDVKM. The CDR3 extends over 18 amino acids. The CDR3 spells CASSLWGRGHGAMGGCTF. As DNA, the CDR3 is TGTGCCAGCAGTTTATGGGGCCGGGGACATGGGGCTATGGGTGGCTGCACCTTC.

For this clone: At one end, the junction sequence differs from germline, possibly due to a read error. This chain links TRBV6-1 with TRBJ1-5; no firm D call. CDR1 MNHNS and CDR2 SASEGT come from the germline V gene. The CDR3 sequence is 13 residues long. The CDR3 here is CTSSVHGNQPQHF. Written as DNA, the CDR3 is TGTACCAGCAGTGTTCACGGTAATCAGCCCCAGCACTTT.

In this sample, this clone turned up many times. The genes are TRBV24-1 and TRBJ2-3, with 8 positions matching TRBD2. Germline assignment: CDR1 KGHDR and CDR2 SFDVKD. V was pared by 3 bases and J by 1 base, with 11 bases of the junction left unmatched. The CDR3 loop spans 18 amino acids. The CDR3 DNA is TGTGCCACCAGTGATCCCCGGGGGGGGCTACCACGCACAGATACGCAGTATTTT. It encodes CATSDPRGGLPRTDTQYF.

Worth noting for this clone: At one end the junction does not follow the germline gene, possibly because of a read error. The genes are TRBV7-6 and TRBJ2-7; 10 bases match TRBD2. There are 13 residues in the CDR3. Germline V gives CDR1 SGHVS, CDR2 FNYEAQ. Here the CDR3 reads CASSFSGGELQCF. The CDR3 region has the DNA TGTGCCAGCAGCTTCAGCGGGGGGGAGCTGCAGTGCTTC.

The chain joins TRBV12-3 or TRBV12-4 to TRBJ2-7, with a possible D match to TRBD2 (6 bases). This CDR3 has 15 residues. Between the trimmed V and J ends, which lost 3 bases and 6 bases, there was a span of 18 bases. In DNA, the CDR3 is TGTGCCAGCAGTTTGGGGGAGACGGGAGTTTTCGAGCAGTACTTC. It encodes CASSLGETGVFEQYF.

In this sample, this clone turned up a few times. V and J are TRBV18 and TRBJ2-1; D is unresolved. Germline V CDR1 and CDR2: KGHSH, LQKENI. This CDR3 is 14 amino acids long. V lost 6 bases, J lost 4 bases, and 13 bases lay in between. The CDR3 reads CASSYTGYYNEQFF. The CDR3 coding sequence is TGTGCCAGCTCTTATACCGGTTATTACAATGAGCAGTTCTTC.

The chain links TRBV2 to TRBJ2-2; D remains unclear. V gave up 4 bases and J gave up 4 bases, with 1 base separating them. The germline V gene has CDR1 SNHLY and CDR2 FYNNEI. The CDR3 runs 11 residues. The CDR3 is CASSVTGELFF. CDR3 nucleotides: TGTGCCAGCAGTGTCACCGGGGAGCTGTTTTTT. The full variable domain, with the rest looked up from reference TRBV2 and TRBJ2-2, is EPEVTQTPSHQVTQMGQEVILRCVPISNHLYFYWYRQILGQKVEFLVSFYNNEISEKSEIFDDQFSVERPDGSNFTLKIRSTKLEDSAMYFCASSVTGELFFGEGSRLTVL.